Each of the 23 T cell receptor beta chains below was sequenced from the same sample in a study of cytomegalovirus exposure and HLA in healthy donors (dated by TCRdb to between 2016 and 2019). The library was generated by the immunoSEQ multiplex PCR assay. TCRdb re-hosts the immuneACCESS table, in-frame sequences only. Its copies lack some clones; in the studies checked, an unresolved V gene accounts for under half of them, and the cause for the rest is not known. This sample has approximately 65,000 clones in its table, and roughly 95% of those were observed once. Of the sample, 4.5% falls within the top ten clones. The sequenced sample consisted of PBMCs. The receptor set was obtained from a woman younger than 30 in good health and CMV-seropositive.

The V gene is TRBV7-6, the J gene TRBJ1-3; D is possibly TRBD1 (6 bases). Per the germline V gene, CDR1 is SGHVS and CDR2 is FNYEAQ. The CDR3 is made up of 18 amino acids. Trimming removed 4 bases from V and 2 bases from J, with 21 bases in between. CDR3 sequence reads: CASSSPGGKGLAGNTIYF. The CDR3 DNA follows: TGTGCCAGCAGCTCCCCGGGGGGCAAGGGGCTAGCTGGAAACACCATATATTTT.

The chain employs TRBV6-5 and TRBJ1-2; D may be TRBD1 (5 bases). CDR3 length: 12 residues. The germline CDR1 and CDR2 sequences are MNHEY and SVGAGI. Trimming left V 7 bases short and J 3 bases short, with 9 bases between. Here the CDR3 DNA reads TGTGCCAGCAAGCGGGGGGACTATGGCTACACCTTC. Translation: CASKRGDYGYTF.

The V and J genes are TRBV2 and TRBJ2-2, with D possibly being TRBD2 (5 bases). Per the germline V gene, CDR1 is SNHLY and CDR2 is FYNNEI. The CDR3 is 15 amino acids. V lost 2 bases to trimming and J lost 8 bases, with 15 bases between them. CDR3: CASSELAFRGGELFF. The CDR3 region has the DNA TGTGCCAGCAGTGAACTGGCCTTTCGAGGGGGGGAGCTGTTTTTT. The full variable domain, with the rest looked up from reference TRBV2 and TRBJ2-2, is EPEVTQTPSHQVTQMGQEVILRCVPISNHLYFYWYRQILGQKVEFLVSFYNNEISEKSEIFDDQFSVERPDGSNFTLKIRSTKLEDSAMYFCASSELAFRGGELFFGEGSRLTVL.

The chain combines TRBV12-5 with TRBJ1-5, with D maybe TRBD1 (5 bases). Trimming shortened V by 3 bases and J by 5 bases, and 11 bases separated the two germline ends. CDR3 length: 14 residues. CDR1 and CDR2 (germline): LGHNT, FRNRAP. This CDR3 reads CASGFGHLYQPQHF. In nucleotides, the CDR3 is TGTGCTAGTGGTTTTGGACACCTCTATCAGCCCCAGCATTTT.

The J gene is TRBJ2-7, the V gene TRBV11-3; D uncertain. Germline V CDR1 and CDR2: SGHNT, YENEEA. V lost 0 bases to trimming and J lost 4 bases, with 13 bases between them. The CDR3 runs 15 residues. The CDR3 nucleotides are TGTGCCAGCAGCTTAGAAATCGGGTCTACGTACGAGCAGTACTTC. This translates into CASSLEIGSTYEQYF. The complete variable domain, with remaining parts taken from reference TRBV11-3 and TRBJ2-7, reads EAGVVQSPRYKIIEKKQPVAFWCNPISGHNTLYWYLQNLGQGPELLIRYENEEAVDDSQLPKDRFSAERLKGVDSTLKIQPAELGDSAVYLCASSLEIGSTYEQYFGPGTRLTVT.

The chain couples TRBV7-3 to TRBJ2-5; a weak D match, TRBD2 (6 bases). The CDR3 covers 15 residues. V shed 2 bases and J shed 5 bases, with 15 bases lying between them. From germline, CDR1 is SGHTA and CDR2 FQGTGA. DNA for the CDR3: TGTGCCAGCAGCTTAGGGACTGGGAGTTGGGAGACCCAGTACTTC. Its protein is CASSLGTGSWETQYF.

V gene TRBV9 combines with J gene TRBJ2-3, with 7 positions matching TRBD2. This CDR3 contains 14 residues. Germline values: CDR1 SGDLS, CDR2 YYNGEE. With 0 bases clipped from V and 4 bases from J, the junction kept 2 bases outside the gene matches. The CDR3 is CASSVEGGADTQYF. DNA of the CDR3: TGTGCCAGCAGCGTAGAGGGAGGGGCAGATACGCAGTATTTT. Drawing the rest from reference TRBV9 and TRBJ2-3, the complete variable domain is DSGVTQTPKHLITATGQRVTLRCSPRSGDLSVYWYQQSLDQGLQFLIQYYNGEERAKGNILERFSAQQFPDLHSELNLSSLELGDSALYFCASSVEGGADTQYFGPGTRLTVL.

The rearrangement links TRBV28 to TRBJ2-7, with a possible D match to TRBD1 (6 bases). Germline V gene sequence: CDR1 MDHEN, CDR2 SYDVKM. V was shortened by 8 bases and J by 2 bases, with 10 bases between the two germline ends. The CDR3 has 12 amino acids. The CDR3 DNA is TGTGCCAGCTCACAGGGCACCTACGAGCAGTACTTC. Translated: CASSQGTYEQYF.

The gene calls are TRBV29-1 and TRBJ1-3, with D perhaps matching TRBD1 (6 bases). Germline lookup yields CDR1 SQVTM and CDR2 ANQGSEA. The CDR3 length is 15 residues. Trimming removed 5 bases at V and 0 bases at J, with 14 bases between. The DNA of the CDR3 is TGCAGCGTTTACCAGGACAGAAACTCTGGAAACACCATATATTTT. Translation: CSVYQDRNSGNTIYF.

The rearrangement uses TRBV4-3 and TRBJ1-1, with D perhaps TRBD1 (6 bases). Germline CDR1 is LGHNA and CDR2 is YSLEER. The CDR3 spans 14 residues. Trimming left V 0 bases short and J 11 bases short, with 16 bases between. The CDR3 DNA follows: TGCGCCAGCAGCCAAGATCGGGCAGGGGATGGCGCTTTCTTT. Its translation: CASSQDRAGDGAFF.

The V call is TRBV25-1, the J call TRBJ2-1; 13 positions agree with TRBD2. This CDR3 has 15 amino acids. CDR1 MGHDK and CDR2 SYGVNS come from the germline V gene. V trimming: 5 bases; J trimming: 8 bases; junction bases outside the gene matches: 6. CDR3: CASSRLAGGQYEQFF. CDR3 in DNA: TGTGCCAGCAGTAGACTAGCGGGAGGCCAATATGAGCAGTTCTTC. The full variable domain, completed using reference TRBV25-1 and TRBJ2-1, is EADIYQTPRYLVIGTGKKITLECSQTMGHDKMYWYQQDPGMELHLIHYSYGVNSTEKGDLSSESTVSRIRTEHFPLTLESARPSHTSQYLCASSRLAGGQYEQFFGPGTRLTVL.

The rearrangement uses TRBV21-1 and TRBJ2-4; the table's D gene call, TRBD2, was not cross checked with the DNA. TRBV21-1 is flagged as a pseudogene. The CDR3 consists of 15 residues. CDR3 amino acids: CASSRPEEGQDIQYF. The CDR3 region has the DNA TGTGCCAGCAGCAGACCAGAGGAGGGGCAGGACATTCAGTACTTC.

This clone turned up a few times. The genes are TRBV7-2 and TRBJ1-1, with unresolved D. CDR1 SGHTA and CDR2 FQGNSA come from the germline V gene. The CDR3 is 13 residues long. V lost 3 bases and J 0 bases, leaving 5 bases between the germline ends. As DNA, the CDR3 is TGTGCCAGCAGCTTTAGAGTGAACACTGAAGCTTTCTTT. This translates into CASSFRVNTEAFF.

The J gene is TRBJ1-1, the V gene TRBV6-6; D remains ambiguous. The CDR3 length is 15 residues. V lost 6 bases, J lost 4 bases, and 18 bases lay in between. In germline, CDR1 is MNHNY, CDR2 SVGAGI (reference sequence). The CDR3 bases are TGTGCCAGCAGGTACGAGGAGGCAGGCCTCACTGAAGCTTTCTTT. This gives the protein CASRYEEAGLTEAFF.

V and J are TRBV27 and TRBJ2-1; tentative D call: TRBD1 (5 bases). Germline CDR1 is MNHEY and CDR2 is SMNVEV (reference sequence). V lost 2 bases and J 5 bases, leaving 10 bases between the germline ends. The length of the CDR3 is 14 residues. CDR3 in amino acids: CASSLVRGDNEQFF. DNA of the CDR3: TGTGCCAGCAGTTTAGTAAGGGGTGACAATGAGCAGTTCTTC.

The rearrangement joins TRBV9 to TRBJ2-2; D is perhaps TRBD1 (6 bases). CDR1 is SGDLS, CDR2 YYNGEE, per germline. V dropped 3 bases and J dropped 1 base, with 19 bases sitting between them. The CDR3 sequence is 18 residues long. The chain's CDR3 is CASSAPLWGTLNTGELFF. The CDR3 DNA reads TGTGCCAGCAGCGCTCCCCTGTGGGGGACACTGAACACCGGGGAGCTGTTTTTT.

The chain uses TRBV27 and TRBJ2-5; D possibly corresponds to TRBD1 (7 bases). The V gene lost 6 bases and the J gene lost 5 bases, with 13 bases spanning the gap. CDR1 is MNHEY and CDR2 is SMNVEV in the germline V gene (reference sequence). CDR3 length: 13 residues. The CDR3 coding sequence is TGTGCCAGCAGCAGGGGGGCGTGGGAGACCCAGTACTTC. The encoded protein is CASSRGAWETQYF.

V usage is TRBV5-1 and J usage is TRBJ2-2; tentative D call: TRBD2 (5 bases). Germline CDR1 is SGHRS and CDR2 is YFSETQ. The CDR3 runs to 15 residues. V was pared by 4 bases and J by 0 bases, with 10 bases between. The CDR3 protein is CASSDGVANTGELFF. The CDR3, as DNA: TGCGCCAGCAGCGACGGGGTAGCGAACACCGGGGAGCTGTTTTTT.

DNA for the CDR3: TGTGCCAGCAGTGCCCCCGGGGACACAGATACGCAGTATTTT. It codes for CASSAPGDTDTQYF. The V call is TRBV28, the J call TRBJ2-3, with a tentative D call TRBD2 (5 bases). Trimming cost V 5 bases and J 2 bases, with 11 bases left between them. Germline CDR1 reads MDHEN; CDR2 reads SYDVKM. This CDR3 has 14 amino acids.

In DNA, the CDR3 is TGTGCCAGCAGTTACGGACAGACTAACTATGGCTACACCTTC. Its protein product is CASSYGQTNYGYTF. The rearrangement links TRBV4-2 to TRBJ1-2; a weak D match, TRBD1 (6 bases). The CDR3 length is 14 residues. Trimming left V 6 bases short and J 0 bases short, with 11 bases between. CDR1 LGHNA and CDR2 YNFKEQ come from the germline V gene.

V gene TRBV4-2 combines with J gene TRBJ2-1, with TRBD2 matching 11 bases. CDR3 length equals 15 residues. The trim removed 6 bases at V and 10 bases at J, leaving 11 bases unmatched. The germline V gene has CDR1 LGHNA and CDR2 YNFKEQ. The CDR3 region has the DNA TGTGCCAGCAGTTATACTAGCGGGAGTATAACCGAGCAGTTCTTC. It yields the protein CASSYTSGSITEQFF.

J is TRBJ2-2 and V is TRBV7-3; 11 bases align to TRBD1. Germline CDR1 reads SGHTA; CDR2 reads FQGTGA. The CDR3 is made up of 16 amino acids. With 5 bases clipped from V and 5 bases from J, the junction kept 7 bases outside the gene matches. CDR3 sequence: CASSPSGTGGTGELFF. The CDR3 region has the DNA TGTGCCAGCAGCCCCTCCGGGACAGGGGGAACCGGGGAGCTGTTTTTT.

The V call is TRBV6-6, the J call TRBJ1-1, with a weak D call TRBD1 (6 bases). Germline V gene sequence: CDR1 MNHNY, CDR2 SVGAGI (reference sequence). Trimming stripped 4 bases from V and 3 bases from J, with 15 bases between. The CDR3 has 15 amino acids. CDR3: CASSSRRTADTEAFF. For the CDR3, the DNA is TGTGCCAGCAGTTCACGGCGGACAGCGGACACTGAAGCTTTCTTT.